The 8 T cell receptor beta chains reported below all come from one sample, sequenced in a study of cytomegalovirus exposure and HLA in healthy donors. The protocol was immunoSEQ multiplex PCR, while the TCRdb copy is restricted to in-frame clones and leaves out a portion. In the table there are some 59,000 clones, about 91% of which are singletons. The sequenced material came from PBMCs. The receptors stem from a woman between 18 and 29 years old in good health and CMV-seronegative.

The chain is built from TRBV29-1 and TRBJ2-5; TRBD1 matches 12 bases. V lost 7 bases and J lost 5; bases outside the gene matches: 11. The CDR3 spans 15 residues. Germline lookup yields CDR1 SQVTM and CDR2 ANQGSEA. The CDR3 sequence is CSGQILGQGAETQYF. CDR3 bases: TGCAGCGGCCAAATATTGGGACAGGGGGCTGAGACCCAGTACTTC.

The gene calls are TRBV5-1 and TRBJ2-3; 9 nucleotides agree with TRBD2. This CDR3 spans 16 amino acids. CDR1 and CDR2 from the germline V gene are SGHRS and YFSETQ. The ends lost 4 bases at V and 1 base at J; junction bases unmatched: 7. The CDR3 DNA follows: TGCGCCAGCAGCCTACAAGTAGCGGGGGGCACAGATACGCAGTATTTT. Protein: CASSLQVAGGTDTQYF.

This clone was seen once. This chain uses TRBV9 with TRBJ2-1, with TRBD1 identical over 8 bases. The CDR3 has 13 amino acids. Trimming removed 3 bases from V and 6 bases from J; junction bases left unmatched: 2. Germline V gene data show CDR1 as SGDLS and CDR2 as YYNGEE. Here the CDR3 DNA reads TGTGCCAGCAGCGCAGGACAGGGCAATGAGCAGTTCTTC. Protein product: CASSAGQGNEQFF. The whole variable domain, filled in from reference TRBV9 and TRBJ2-1, reads DSGVTQTPKHLITATGQRVTLRCSPRSGDLSVYWYQQSLDQGLQFLIQYYNGEERAKGNILERFSAQQFPDLHSELNLSSLELGDSALYFCASSAGQGNEQFFGPGTRLTVL.

V is TRBV18 and J is TRBJ2-1; D not certain. The CDR3 covers 14 residues. Trimming pared 3 bases from V and 7 bases from J, leaving 13 bases between. Germline CDR1 and CDR2: KGHSH and LQKENI. DNA of the CDR3: TGTGCCAGCTCACCTCTCGAAGGCGGTAATGAGCAGTTCTTC. Its protein product is CASSPLEGGNEQFF.

The chain employs TRBV7-9 and TRBJ2-7; D possibly corresponds to TRBD1 (6 bases). This CDR3 is built from 14 residues. V shed 5 bases and J shed 2 bases, with 13 bases lying between them. Germline CDR1 and CDR2: SEHNR and FQNEAQ (reference sequence). The CDR3 loop reads CASSLGQRTYEQYF. CDR3 nucleotides: TGTGCCAGCAGCCTTGGACAGCGTACCTACGAGCAGTACTTC.

The chain combines TRBV29-1 with TRBJ2-1; 8 positions agree with TRBD1. J was trimmed by 7 bases and V by 5 bases; bases with no gene match: 7. The CDR3 runs to 13 residues. Germline V lookup: CDR1 SQVTM, CDR2 ANQGSEA. CDR3 in amino acids: CSVTRDRQNEQFF. CDR3 sequence (DNA): TGCAGCGTTACCCGGGACAGGCAAAATGAGCAGTTCTTC.

This rearrangement joins TRBV7-8 to TRBJ2-7; possibly TRBD1 for D (5 bases). V was cut by 0 bases and J by 4 bases, with 10 bases left in between. The CDR3 length is 14 residues. From germline, CDR1 is SGHVS and CDR2 FQNEAQ. The CDR3 sequence is CASSLAQAKYEQYF. The CDR3 DNA sequence: TGTGCCAGCAGCTTAGCACAGGCAAAATACGAGCAGTACTTC.

This clone was observed a few times. The genes are TRBV4-2 and TRBJ2-7, with D possibly matching TRBD2 (6 bases). Germline assignment: CDR1 LGHNA and CDR2 YNFKEQ. The ends were cut back, 4 bases at V and 3 bases at J, with 16 bases in the middle. The CDR3 totals 15 residues. CDR3 nucleotides: TGTGCCAGCAGCCTACAGGCTTCGGGGGACTACGAGCAGTACTTC. Residues: CASSLQASGDYEQYF.